Listed below are T cell receptor beta chains from one sample, sequenced in a study of OX40 agonist ivuxolimab in advanced cancers. The table came from immunoSEQ multiplex PCR; TCRdb's copy has only in-frame clones and leaves some out. The data contain around 97,000 clones, more than 80% of them singletons. This sample comprised CD4+ or CD8+ T cells sorted from blood, obtained in a trial of the OX40 agonist ivuxolimab. Source of these receptors: an adult with an advanced solid tumor such as melanoma, head and neck, liver or kidney cancer. Both conserved end residues are part of each CDR3. The D gene is left open where the match is weak. Expanded clones get a size class; other rows say once, few or many, or leave the size out.

V	D	size	J	CDR3	DNA
TRBV5-5	NA	NA	TRBJ2-3	CASSLKIQGSKDTQYF	TGTGCCAGCAGCCTCAAGATACAGGGTTCGAAAGATACGCAGTATTTT
TRBV5-1	TRBD1	NA	TRBJ1-1	CASSEQGAGNTEAFF	TGCGCCAGCAGCGAACAGGGGGCGGGGAACACTGAAGCTTTCTTT
TRBV11-2	NA	NA	TRBJ2-2	CASSDPTAANTGELFF	TGTGCCAGCAGCGACCCGACAGCCGCGAACACCGGGGAGCTGTTTTTT
TRBV2	NA	NA	TRBJ2-2	CASDQGGRTGELFF	TGTGCCAGCGACCAAGGAGGGCGGACCGGGGAGCTGTTTTTT
TRBV27	NA	NA	TRBJ1-3	CASSAEGPQGNTIYF	TGTGCCAGCAGCGCAGAGGGGCCCCAAGGAAACACCATATATTTT
TRBV5-1	NA	NA	TRBJ2-7	CASSLTGKYEQYF	TGCGCCAGCAGCTTGACGGGGAAGTACGAGCAGTACTTC
TRBV6-5	NA	NA	TRBJ1-1	CASSNGQGAFF	TGTGCCAGCAGTAATGGCCAGGGAGCTTTCTTT
TRBV6-1	NA	NA	TRBJ2-5	CASRLSGAEAQYF	TGTGCCAGCCGCCTGTCTGGTGCCGAGGCCCAGTACTTC
TRBV5-1	NA	NA	TRBJ1-2	CASSAQVGVNYGYTF	TGCGCCAGCAGCGCCCAGGTGGGGGTTAACTATGGCTACACCTTC
TRBV10-3	TRBD2	NA	TRBJ2-3	CASGGVPDTQYF	TGTGCCAGCGGGGGGGTTCCAGATACGCAGTATTTT
TRBV18	NA	NA	TRBJ1-1	CASSLTGTSNTEAFF	TGTGCCAGCTCACTCACCGGGACATCAAACACTGAAGCTTTCTTT
TRBV18	NA	NA	TRBJ1-5	CASSPLGLGGGDQPQHF	TGTGCCAGCTCACCATTAGGACTTGGCGGGGGCGATCAGCCCCAGCATTTT
TRBV19	TRBD2	few	TRBJ2-5	CASSMGLAGETQYF	TGTGCCAGTAGTATGGGCCTAGCGGGAGAGACCCAGTACTTC
TRBV25-1	NA	NA	TRBJ2-3	CASRPTSYTQYF	TGTGCCAGCCGCCCGACTAGTTATACGCAGTATTTT
TRBV7-2	TRBD1	NA	TRBJ1-3	CASSPSSGTGGNTIYF	TGTGCCAGCAGCCCTTCGTCAGGGACAGGGGGAAACACCATATATTTT
TRBV6-6	NA	NA	TRBJ1-5	CASRSDRNSNQPQHF	TGTGCCAGCCGCTCCGATAGGAATAGCAATCAGCCCCAGCATTTT
TRBV5-1	NA	NA	TRBJ1-3	CASSLSRAGNTIYF	TGCGCCAGCAGCTTGTCCAGGGCTGGAAACACCATATATTTT
TRBV10-3	TRBD1	NA	TRBJ2-2	CATFTGGTSNTGELFF	TGTGCCACCTTCACAGGGGGTACTTCGAACACCGGGGAGCTGTTTTTT